The clone carrying this T cell receptor beta chain was counted between two and nine times. Its antigen remains unknown. The CDR3 covers 15 residues. Per the germline V gene, CDR1 is LGHNA and CDR2 is YSLEER. V lost 4 bases, J lost 4 bases, and 17 bases lay in between. This sample was taken from a study of T cells in Graves' hyperthyroidism and ophthalmopathy. General observations from the study: Through a model of 13 V-J features, ophthalmopathy was separated from stable hyperthyroidism.

Researchers amplified the TCR beta CDR3 regions from RNA transcripts. During a first-round RT-PCR of the TCR CDR3, the HTBI primer set was used. TCRdb re-called the multiplex PCR reads with MiXCR, one entry per CDR3 protein. There are approximately 590,000 distinct CDR3 sequences in the sample; 15% to 19% occur only once, and around 7.3% lies in the top ten. Material: blood. J is TRBJ2-7 and V is TRBV4-3; TRBD2 is a possible D gene (6 bases). This sequence originates from a woman in her twenties or thirties with Graves' hyperthyroidism. In DNA, the CDR3 is TGCGCCAGCAGCCCTGAGAACGGGGGAGGTTACGAGCAGTACTTC. It is translated as CASSPENGGGYEQYF.